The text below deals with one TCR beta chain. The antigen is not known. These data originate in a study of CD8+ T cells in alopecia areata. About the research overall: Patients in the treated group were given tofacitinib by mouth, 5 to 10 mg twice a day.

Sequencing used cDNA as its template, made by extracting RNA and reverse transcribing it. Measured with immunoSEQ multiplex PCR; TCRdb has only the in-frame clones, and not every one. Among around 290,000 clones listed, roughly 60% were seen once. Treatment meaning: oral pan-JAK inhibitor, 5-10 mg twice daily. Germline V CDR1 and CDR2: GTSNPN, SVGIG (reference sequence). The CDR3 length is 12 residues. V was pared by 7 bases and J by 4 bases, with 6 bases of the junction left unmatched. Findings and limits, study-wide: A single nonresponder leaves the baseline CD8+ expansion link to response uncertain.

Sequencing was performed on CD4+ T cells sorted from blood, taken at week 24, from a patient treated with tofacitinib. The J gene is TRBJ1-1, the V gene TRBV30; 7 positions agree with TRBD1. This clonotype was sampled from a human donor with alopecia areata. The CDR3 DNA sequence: TGTGCCTTCAGGGGGAGGGCCACTGAAGCTTTCTTT. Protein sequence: CAFRGRATEAFF.